These 14 T cell receptor beta chains share one sample of origin, sequenced in a study of CXCR3-negative and CXCR3-positive naive CD8 T cells. Whole-study results and caveats: Naive cells with CXCR3 showed TRB CDR3s that were more hydrophobic than those in CXCR3-negative naive cells.

Through 5' RACE with UMI labels, the TRB cDNA libraries were prepared. Each CDR3 protein gets one entry in TCRdb, which reprocessed the 5' RACE reads and gives no DNA. The sample data list approximately 88,000 distinct CDR3 sequences. Which antigens these TCRs recognize remains unknown. The source material was naive CXCR3+ CD8+ T cells from blood. Subset here: CD45RO-CCR7+CD27+CD95- naive CD8+ T cells expressing CXCR3 (TNR3+). Source of these receptors: a human donor in good health. Some clones in this sample may be carry-over from other donors' samples.

The V gene is TRBV5-6, the J gene TRBJ2-3. In germline, CDR1 is SGHDT, CDR2 YYEEEE. This CDR3 spans 13 amino acids. The CDR3 region is CASSRMVTDTQYF.

V is TRBV6-2 or TRBV6-3 and J is TRBJ2-5; TCRdb's D gene call, TRBD1, goes unchecked for lack of DNA. The CDR3 has 16 residues. The germline V gene encodes CDR1 MNHEY and CDR2 SVGEGT. The CDR3 is CASSSPWTGKKETQYF.

V is TRBV20-1 and J is TRBJ1-3. The V gene's germline CDR1 is DFQATT and CDR2 SNEGSKA (reference sequence). There are 14 residues in the CDR3. CDR3 protein: CSSDRVSSGNTIYF.

The CDR3 reads CASQGWSSYNEQFF. The V and J genes are TRBV7-8 and TRBJ2-1. The CDR3 runs 14 residues. Germline loops: CDR1 SGHVS, CDR2 FQNEAQ.

V gene TRBV6-6 combines with J gene TRBJ2-5; TCRdb returns TRBD2, unconfirmable since there is no DNA. Germline CDR1 MNHNY, CDR2 SVGAGI (reference sequence). The CDR3 has 16 residues. The chain's CDR3 is CASSSPGLAGGETQYF.

This chain's CDR3 is CSVEEGRGSRGEQYF. The V and J genes are TRBV29-1 and TRBJ2-7; TCRdb gives TRBD1 as the D gene, but with no DNA this cannot be confirmed. The CDR3 consists of 15 residues. Per germline, CDR1 SQVTM and CDR2 ANQGSEA.

The chain is built from TRBV6-5 and TRBJ2-1; TCRdb returns TRBD1, unconfirmable since there is no DNA. This CDR3 contains 14 residues. Germline assignment: CDR1 MNHEY and CDR2 SVGAGI. CDR3: CASSYGQIYNEQFF.

V usage is TRBV12-3 or TRBV12-4 and J usage is TRBJ2-5; TCRdb names TRBD1, which stays unverified in the absence of DNA. The CDR3 covers 15 residues. The CDR3 loop reads CASSFGGDQGETQYF.

The chain has TRBV10-3 and TRBJ2-3; TCRdb calls TRBD1, which cannot be checked without DNA. The CDR3 has 15 amino acids. Germline-derived CDR1 and CDR2 are ENHRY and SYGVKD. The CDR3 protein is CAISDDGQGADTQYF.

V usage is TRBV7-6 and J usage is TRBJ2-1; TCRdb indicates TRBD2, and absent DNA this call remains unverified. The CDR3 loop spans 16 amino acids. Germline CDR1 is SGHVS and CDR2 is FNYEAQ. This CDR3 is CASSLWNRVGPNEQFF.

J is TRBJ2-2 and V is TRBV6-5; the TCRdb D gene call, TRBD1, has no DNA to confirm it. CDR3 size: 14 residues. Germline V gene sequence: CDR1 MNHEY, CDR2 SVGAGI. The CDR3 here is CASSLDGQTVELFF.

This chain joins TRBV10-3 and TRBJ1-3. The CDR3 contains 12 residues. Per the germline V gene, CDR1 is ENHRY and CDR2 is SYGVKD. The CDR3 is CAITDSGNTIYF.

CDR3 in amino acids: CSARIHRVYEQYF. The rearrangement uses TRBV20-1 and TRBJ2-7; TCRdb's D gene call, TRBD1, goes unchecked for lack of DNA. The CDR3 is made up of 13 amino acids. Germline CDR1 and CDR2: DFQATT and SNEGSKA (reference sequence).

The V gene is TRBV29-1, the J gene TRBJ2-3; the D call of TRBD2 rests on TCRdb alone, since no DNA is present to check it. Germline CDR1 and CDR2: SQVTM and ANQGSEA. The CDR3 is made up of 15 amino acids. The CDR3 sequence: CSVRSSGGETDTQYF.